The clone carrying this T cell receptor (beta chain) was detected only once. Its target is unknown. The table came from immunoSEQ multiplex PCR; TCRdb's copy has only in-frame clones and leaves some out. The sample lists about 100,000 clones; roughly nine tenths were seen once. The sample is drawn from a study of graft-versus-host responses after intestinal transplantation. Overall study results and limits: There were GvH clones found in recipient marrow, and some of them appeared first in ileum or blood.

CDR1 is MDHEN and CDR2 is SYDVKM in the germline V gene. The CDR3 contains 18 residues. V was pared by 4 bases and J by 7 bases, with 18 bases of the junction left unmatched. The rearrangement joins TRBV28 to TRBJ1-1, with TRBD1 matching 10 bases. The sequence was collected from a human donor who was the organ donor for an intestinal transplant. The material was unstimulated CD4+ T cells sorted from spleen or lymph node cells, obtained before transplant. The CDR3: CASSSLGAVTGQGHEAFF. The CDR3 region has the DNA TGTGCCAGCAGTTCCCTCGGGGCCGTGACGGGACAGGGGCATGAAGCTTTCTTT.